The entry below gives a single T cell receptor (beta chain) sequence along with its context. Germline CDR1 reads SEHNR; CDR2 reads FQNEAQ (reference sequence). The CDR3 is 16 amino acids. Trimming cost V 3 bases and J 0 bases, with 15 bases left between them. MiXCR, run by TCRdb on the RT-PCR reads, gives a single entry per CDR3 protein. Counted here are more than 850,000 distinct CDR3 sequences, more than 15% occurring once; the ten biggest clones make up 5.5% to 6.5%. The sample is drawn from a study of patients and donors after allogeneic stem cell transplantation. The V call is TRBV7-9, the J call TRBJ2-7, with D unresolved. Sequencing was performed on blood, either unsorted or a sorted T cell fraction (not recorded which). The source is a human donor who was either an allogeneic HSCT recipient or a stem cell or donor lymphocyte infusion donor (not recorded which). It is not recorded whose cells these are; they may come from a transplant donor. CDR3 DNA sequence: TGTGCCAGCAGCTTTCCTGCCGGAACGAGCTCCTACGAGCAGTACTTC. It codes for CASSFPAGTSSYEQYF.